This is a list of T cell receptor beta chains from one sample in a study of early T cells in non-severe SARS-CoV-2 infection. TCRdb reprocessed the 5' RACE reads via MiXCR and lists one record per CDR3 protein. Of about 64,000 distinct CDR3 sequences listed, 15% to 20% are singletons. Specimen: whole blood, collected at baseline. All receptors derive from an adult who was a healthcare worker with PCR-confirmed SARS-CoV-2 infection or an uninfected control (not recorded which). Each CDR3 is given with its conserved first and last residue. A D gene is named only where the DNA matches it firmly. Size values are once, few and many counts, or a class for expanded clones, and some rows have none.

D	V	J	size	DNA	CDR3
-	TRBV27	TRBJ2-7	-	TGTGCCAGCAGTTTATCTCTACCTCCCTACGAGCAGTACTTC	CASSLSLPPYEQYF
-	TRBV2	TRBJ1-5	-	TGTGCCAGCAGTGAAGTAAGAGTGGATAGAATGAATCAGCCCCAGCATTTT	CASSEVRVDRMNQPQHF
-	TRBV11-3	TRBJ1-3	few	TGTGCCAGCAGCTTAGGACAGAGTTTCGGAAACACCATATATTTT	CASSLGQSFGNTIYF
-	TRBV11-2	TRBJ2-3	-	TGTGCCAGCAGCTTCGAACGGGTTACGCAGTATTTT	CASSFERVTQYF
-	TRBV18	TRBJ1-4	-	TGTGCCAGCTCACGCGGCGTTGGACAAACTAATGAAAAACTGTTTTTT	CASSRGVGQTNEKLFF
TRBD2	TRBV5-4	TRBJ2-1	-	TGTGCCAGCGGAACTAGCGGGCCTTACAATGAGCAGTTCTTC	CASGTSGPYNEQFF
-	TRBV12-3/TRBV12-4	TRBJ2-4	-	TGTGCCAGCAGTTTGGAGGTAGCCAAAAACATTCAGTACTTC	CASSLEVAKNIQYF
-	TRBV5-4	TRBJ2-2	-	TGTGCCAGCAGCTTGGACCCAAGTCTCGGGGAGCTGTTTTTT	CASSLDPSLGELFF
TRBD1	TRBV5-1	TRBJ2-7	few	TGCGCCAGCAGCTCGGGGACAGCGCTCTACGAGCAGTACTTC	CASSSGTALYEQYF
TRBD1	TRBV7-6	TRBJ2-1	-	TGTGCCAGCAGCCCGTCCCGGGACAGGGGACGCCGTAACAATGTGCAGTTCTTC	CASSPSRDRGRRNNVQFF
-	TRBV7-2	TRBJ2-3	-	TGTGCCAGCAGCCCCAGACGGACAGATACGCAGTATTTT	CASSPRRTDTQYF
-	TRBV6-5	TRBJ2-7	-	TGTGCCAGCAGCTGGGACCGACGGATAGACTCCTACGAGCAGTACTTC	CASSWDRRIDSYEQYF
-	TRBV28	TRBJ2-7	few	TGTGCCAGCACTTCAGCCTACGAGCAGTACTTC	CASTSAYEQYF
TRBD1	TRBV2	TRBJ1-2	few	TGTGCCAGCAGGGACAGGGGATATGGCTACACCTTC	CASRDRGYGYTF
TRBD1	TRBV12-3/TRBV12-4	TRBJ1-1	-	TGTGCCAGCAGCAGACAGGGCTACACTGAAGCTTTCTTT	CASSRQGYTEAFF
-	TRBV20-1	TRBJ2-5	-	TGCAGTGCTAGAGATTGGACAGATCAGGTGAAAGAGACCCAGTACTTC	CSARDWTDQVKETQYF
-	TRBV20-1	TRBJ2-7	-	TGCAGTGCTAGACGGGAAGCCTACGAGCAGTACTTC	CSARREAYEQYF
-	TRBV7-6	TRBJ2-5	few	TGTGCCAGCAGCTTGAAGACCGCACAAGAGACCCAGTACTTC	CASSLKTAQETQYF
-	TRBV6-6	TRBJ2-3	-	TGTGCCAGCAGCAGACAGAAGACAGATACGCAGTATTTT	CASSRQKTDTQYF
TRBD2	TRBV2	TRBJ2-1	-	TGTGCCAGCAGTGAGTCAGCGGGGTTTGGCAATGAGCAGTTCTTC	CASSESAGFGNEQFF
-	TRBV6-6	TRBJ1-5	few	TGTGCCAGCAGGGAAGACCGTAACAATCAGCCCCAGCATTTT	CASREDRNNQPQHF
TRBD2	TRBV29-1	TRBJ2-3	few	TGCAGCGTTAAGCCGATAGCGGGGGGGCACAGCACAGATACGCAGTATTTT	CSVKPIAGGHSTDTQYF
TRBD1	TRBV29-1	TRBJ1-2	once	TGCAGCGTCAAAGCGGACAGGGCTAACTATGGCTACACCTTC	CSVKADRANYGYTF
TRBD1	TRBV19	TRBJ2-1	-	TGTGCCAGTAGTATAGAAGCCGGGACAGGAGCAATCTTC	CASSIEAGTGAIF
-	TRBV7-9	TRBJ2-5	few	TGTGCCAGCAGCGCTGGCGTTTTTGAGACCCAGTACTTC	CASSAGVFETQYF
TRBD2	TRBV19	TRBJ2-2	few	TGTGCCAGTCACCTAGCGGGAGCGGCGGCCGGGGAGCTGTTTTTT	CASHLAGAAAGELFF
-	TRBV20-1	TRBJ2-3	-	TGCAGTGCTAGAAGCGCTAGCACAGATACGCAGTATTTT	CSARSASTDTQYF
TRBD1	TRBV10-3	TRBJ1-4	-	TGTGCCATCAGCCCGCAGGGGGCTTCCGAAAAACTGTTTTTT	CAISPQGASEKLFF
-	TRBV19	TRBJ2-3	-	TGTGCCAGTGGACCCGGCGGCGCAGATACGCAGTATTTT	CASGPGGADTQYF
TRBD1	TRBV5-1	TRBJ1-1	few	TGCGCCAGCAGCTCAGAGGGACAGGGTGGGTTAAGGAACACTGAAGCTTTCTTT	CASSSEGQGGLRNTEAFF
-	TRBV18	TRBJ1-5	-	TGTGCCAGCTCACCACAGAAGGGGAATCAGCCCCAGCATTTT	CASSPQKGNQPQHF
-	TRBV14	TRBJ2-7	many	TGTGCCAGCAGCCAAGATGAGGCACTACCCTACGAGCAGTACTTC	CASSQDEALPYEQYF
-	TRBV11-2	TRBJ1-6	many	TGTGCCAGCAGCTTAGTTTTTAGGGACAATTCACCCCTCCACTTT	CASSLVFRDNSPLHF
TRBD1	TRBV3-1	TRBJ2-5	few	TGTGCCAGCAGTCCCTGGACAGGGAAAGAGACCCAGTACTTC	CASSPWTGKETQYF
-	TRBV7-9	TRBJ1-3	few	TGTGCCCCGGAGTCTGGAAACACCATATATTTT	CAPESGNTIYF
TRBD2	TRBV18	TRBJ2-5	-	TGTGCCAGCTCACCACCGCTAGCGGGGGCCAGACTACAAGAGACCCAGTACTTC	CASSPPLAGARLQETQYF
TRBD1	TRBV6-6	TRBJ2-7	-	TGTGCCAGCAGCCCGACAGGGTCTATAAGCGAGCAGTACTTC	CASSPTGSISEQYF
TRBD1	TRBV6-1	TRBJ1-5	many	TGTGCCAGCAGTGAAGCGGGACAGGGTAATCAGCCCCAGCATTTT	CASSEAGQGNQPQHF
-	TRBV18	TRBJ1-5	-	TGTGCCAGCTCACCGCAAAGTAGCAATCAGCCCCAGCATTTT	CASSPQSSNQPQHF
TRBD2	TRBV13	TRBJ2-5	-	TGTGCCAGCAGCCCGACTAGCTTTAAGGAGACCCAGTACTTC	CASSPTSFKETQYF
TRBD2	TRBV9	TRBJ2-5	few	TGTGCCAGCAGCCCAGAACTAGCGGCGTCGACCCAGTACTTC	CASSPELAASTQYF
-	TRBV6-4	TRBJ2-1	-	TGTGCCAGCAGTGACAGGGACAACCATGAGCAGTTCTTC	CASSDRDNHEQFF
-	TRBV30	TRBJ2-2	few	TGTGCCTGGAGTGTGATGGGGACCGGGGAGCTGTTTTTT	CAWSVMGTGELFF